Shown below are 2 T cell receptor beta chains from a single sample sequenced in a study of immune evolution from preneoplasia to lung adenocarcinoma. Sequencing was performed with immunoSEQ multiplex PCR; in TCRdb, only in-frame clones are kept and a portion is missing. The data contain some 10,000 clones, about nine tenths of them singletons. Source material: FFPE invasive lung adenocarcinoma tissue. These receptors originate from a person aged 65 to 85 with invasive lung adenocarcinoma.

This clone was seen a handful of times. The rearrangement uses TRBV9 and TRBJ2-3; 7 nucleotides agree with TRBD1. The ends lost 0 bases at V and 2 bases at J; junction bases unmatched: 3. The CDR3 extends over 15 amino acids. CDR1 and CDR2 (germline): SGDLS, YYNGEE. As DNA, the CDR3 is TGTGCCAGCAGCGTAGAAGGGGGCGACACAGATACGCAGTATTTT. This encodes CASSVEGGDTDTQYF.

V gene TRBV18 combines with J gene TRBJ2-1; D call uncertain. Trimming took 3 bases from V and 9 from J, leaving 6 bases between them. The CDR3 extends over 11 amino acids. Germline V gives CDR1 KGHSH, CDR2 LQKENI. The CDR3 DNA reads TGTGCCAGCTCACCCCAAGCTGAGCAGTTCTTC. Translation: CASSPQAEQFF.